This TCR beta chain was recorded in a study of cytomegalovirus exposure and HLA in healthy donors. Overall study: Counted in an early data release were 85 million or so unique TCRs from HLA-typed donors.

To note about this clone: Its specificity is unknown.

V shed 2 bases and J 5 bases; nucleotides not matched to a gene: 6. The CDR3 covers 14 residues. Germline-derived CDR1 and CDR2 are MNHNS and SASEGT. In the PCR, 60 Vbeta and 13 Jbeta primers were used. This table comes from immunoSEQ multiplex PCR, and its TCRdb copy is limited to in-frame clones, with some not included. The data show some 140,000 clones, about 85% seen once. Study outcomes and limitations: Among the sequence variants, a highly shared cluster was likely an artifact of sequencing. After further analysis at a later stage, some 15,000 TCR beta sequences were associated with HLA alleles at 0.05 false discovery rate. It was 160 or so TCR beta chains that were listed as cytomegalovirus-associated.

The material sequenced was PBMCs. This chain links TRBV6-1 with TRBJ2-7, with 7 bases lining up with TRBD1. This receptor was obtained from a female donor in good health and CMV-seronegative. CDR3 DNA sequence: TGTGCCAGCAGTGAATGGACAGGTTTTGACGAGCAGTACTTC. This encodes CASSEWTGFDEQYF.